This T cell receptor beta chain was obtained from a study of cytomegalovirus exposure and HLA in healthy donors. Notes on the study in general: Later analysis indicated greater clonal expansion among HLA-associated TCR beta chains than among equally common other chains. Across all donors, roughly uniform sequencing depth was an assumption of the presence/absence analyses. The study labeled more than 150 TCR beta chains cytomegalovirus-associated.

The PCR was carried out with 60 Vbeta primers and 13 Jbeta primers. Assay used: immunoSEQ multiplex PCR; TCRdb lists only in-frame clones, some missing. The sample consists of about 130,000 clones, about 74% of them appearing once. Notes on this clone: The antigen is unknown.

Unmatched junction bases numbered 6, after V lost 5 bases and J lost 1 base. Germline CDR1 and CDR2: PRHDT and FYEKMQ (reference sequence). This CDR3 comprises 15 residues. The chain combines TRBV13 with TRBJ2-7; 9 bases map to TRBD1. The sequence came from a young man in good health and CMV-seronegative. Sequencing used PBMCs. The CDR3 loop is CASSRTTGGSYEQYF. In DNA form, the CDR3 reads TGTGCCAGCAGCAGAACGACAGGGGGTTCCTACGAGCAGTACTTC.